A selection of T cell receptor beta chains follows, all from one sample in a study of control samples from healthy donors and cancer patients. Method: immunoSEQ multiplex PCR; TCRdb's copy keeps in-frame clones and lacks some. The sample records around 50,000 clones, 95% being singletons. Sequencing was performed on blood. Receptors were obtained from a young man in good health. The CDR3 runs from the conserved cysteine through the conserved F or W. Each record gives: J gene, clone size, V gene, D gene, CDR3 length, CDR3 DNA, CDR3 protein. The D gene is left open where the match is weak. Clone sizes are given selectively: once, few, many, or a class where the clone is expanded.

j_gene: TRBJ2-2; abundance: once; v_gene: TRBV7-6; d_gene: .; len: 18; CDR3nt: TGTGCCAGCAGCTTAGTAGGCGGGACAGCAGCGAACACCGGGGAGCTGTTTTTT; CDR3aa: CASSLVGGTAANTGELFF
j_gene: TRBJ2-3; abundance: .; v_gene: TRBV9; d_gene: .; len: 15; CDR3nt: TGTGCCAGCAGCGTAGACTCCGCAGGGAGCGATACGCAGTATTTT; CDR3aa: CASSVDSAGSDTQYF
j_gene: TRBJ2-7; abundance: .; v_gene: TRBV9; d_gene: TRBD1; len: 15; CDR3nt: TGTGCCAGCAGCGGACCCGGGACAGGCTACTACGAGCAGTACTTC; CDR3aa: CASSGPGTGYYEQYF
j_gene: TRBJ1-5; abundance: .; v_gene: TRBV6-5; d_gene: .; len: 13; CDR3nt: TGTGCCAGCAGTTACGCACCTAATCAGCCCCAGCATTTT; CDR3aa: CASSYAPNQPQHF
j_gene: TRBJ1-1; abundance: .; v_gene: TRBV19; d_gene: TRBD1; len: 15; CDR3nt: TGTGCCAGTAGTAGAGGACAGGGCATGAACACTGAAGCTTTCTTT; CDR3aa: CASSRGQGMNTEAFF
j_gene: TRBJ2-3; abundance: .; v_gene: TRBV28; d_gene: TRBD2; len: 17; CDR3nt: TGTGCCAGCAGTTCCCCGGGACTAGCGTCTAGCACAGATACGCAGTATTTT; CDR3aa: CASSSPGLASSTDTQYF
j_gene: TRBJ2-2; abundance: .; v_gene: TRBV7-9; d_gene: .; len: 17; CDR3nt: TGTGCCTACCTCTTGGCAGGGAATATTGTGAACACCGGGGAGCTGTTTTTT; CDR3aa: CAYLLAGNIVNTGELFF
j_gene: TRBJ1-6; abundance: .; v_gene: TRBV9; d_gene: .; len: 13; CDR3nt: TGTGCCAGCAGCGTAGTGGGGAATTCACCCCTCCACTTT; CDR3aa: CASSVVGNSPLHF
j_gene: TRBJ2-7; abundance: .; v_gene: TRBV5-4; d_gene: .; len: 13; CDR3nt: TGTGCCAGCAGCTTGGAGGGAAGGTATGAGCAGTACTTC; CDR3aa: CASSLEGRYEQYF
j_gene: TRBJ2-4; abundance: .; v_gene: TRBV25-1; d_gene: .; len: 13; CDR3nt: TGTGCCAGCAGCGGGGACTGGGAAAACATTCAGTACTTC; CDR3aa: CASSGDWENIQYF